These 20 T cell receptor beta chains share one sample of origin, sequenced in a study of T cells after yellow fever vaccination. In TCRdb, the 5' RACE reads were re-called with MiXCR into one record per CDR3 protein. The sample carries roughly 340,000 distinct CDR3 sequences, about 4% recorded once. The material was PBMCs, obtained 5 days after the yellow fever booster vaccination. These receptors were collected from a man younger than 35 who received the YFV17D yellow fever vaccine.

The chain carries TRBV24-1 and TRBJ2-3; 7 positions agree with TRBD1. Germline-derived CDR1 and CDR2 are KGHDR and SFDVKD. V shed 7 bases, J shed 2 bases, and the junction held 5 bases outside the gene matches. This CDR3 has 14 residues. The CDR3 region has the DNA TGTGCCACCAGCCCGAAGGGGGCCACAGATACGCAGTATTTT. This gives the protein CATSPKGATDTQYF.

In this sample, this clonotype turned up a few times. This chain connects TRBV6-5 to TRBJ2-2, with D possibly TRBD1 on 5 matching bases. V was pared by 3 bases and J by 3 bases, with 8 bases between. This CDR3 contains 14 residues. Germline V gene lookup returns CDR1 MNHEY and CDR2 SVGAGI. In nucleotides, the CDR3 is TGTGCCAGCAGTTATGGGGCAGACACCGGGGAGCTGTTTTTT. Translating gives CASSYGADTGELFF.

This clonotype occurred many times. The V and J genes are TRBV2 and TRBJ1-6; D might be TRBD1 (5 bases). V was shortened by 3 bases and J by 7 bases, with 10 bases between the two germline ends. There are 14 residues in the CDR3. CDR1 is SNHLY, CDR2 FYNNEI, per germline. The CDR3 reads CASSDRGGNSPLHF. DNA of the CDR3: TGTGCCAGCAGTGACCGGGGCGGCAATTCACCCCTCCACTTT.

This clonotype was observed a few times. The chain employs TRBV29-1 and TRBJ1-2; a weak D match, TRBD1 (5 bases). Germline CDR1 SQVTM, CDR2 ANQGSEA. V lost 4 bases to trimming and J lost 4 bases, with 13 bases between them. This CDR3 spans 13 amino acids. The CDR3 here is CSVGMTQGYGYTF. The CDR3 region has the DNA TGCAGCGTTGGAATGACCCAGGGCTATGGCTACACCTTC. The entire variable domain, with the rest obtained from reference TRBV29-1 and TRBJ1-2, is as follows: SAVISQKPSRDICQRGTSLTIQCQVDSQVTMMFWYRQQPGQSLTLIATANQGSEATYESGFVIDKFPISRPNLTFSTLTVSNMSPEDSSIYLCSVGMTQGYGYTFGSGTRLTVV.

This clonotype has ten or more counts. At one boundary the junction diverges from the germline segment, which might be a read error. This chain links TRBV7-2 with TRBJ2-7; unclear D gene. The germline CDR1 and CDR2 sequences are SGHTA and FQGNSA. This CDR3 region has 14 residues. This CDR3 is CASSLRLVSNEQYF. The CDR3 bases are TGTGCCAGCAGCTTAAGGCTAGTCTCCAACGAGCAGTACTTC.

V usage is TRBV24-1 and J usage is TRBJ2-1; no clear D gene. Germline-derived CDR1 and CDR2 are KGHDR and SFDVKD. The CDR3 has 13 amino acids. The V and J ends lost 0 bases and 7 bases respectively, with 6 bases between them. CDR3 sequence reads: CATSDLWVNEQFF. The CDR3 coding sequence is TGTGCCACCAGTGATTTGTGGGTAAATGAGCAGTTCTTC.

This clonotype was picked up a small number of times. The chain uses TRBV12-3 or TRBV12-4 and TRBJ1-6, with D perhaps matching TRBD1 (6 bases). Trimming took 7 bases from V and 6 from J, leaving 10 bases between them. This CDR3 spans 13 amino acids. The CDR3 loop reads CASTLGGNSPLHF. CDR3 nucleotides: TGTGCCAGCACCCTAGGGGGTAATTCACCCCTCCACTTT.

The chain employs TRBV18 and TRBJ1-2, with TRBD1 identical over 11 bases. The CDR3 runs 16 residues. Per the germline V gene, CDR1 is KGHSH and CDR2 is LQKENI. V lost 3 bases and J lost 4; bases outside the gene matches: 7. As DNA, the CDR3 is TGTGCCAGCTCACCTACGGACAGGGGGCAAGGCTATGGCTACACCTTC. Translation: CASSPTDRGQGYGYTF.

The gene calls are TRBV7-2 and TRBJ1-2, with D possibly TRBD1 on 5 matching bases. Trimming removed 6 bases from V and 5 bases from J, with 13 bases in between. Germline V lookup: CDR1 SGHTA, CDR2 FQGNSA. This CDR3 spans 13 amino acids. The CDR3 coding sequence is TGTGCCAGCAGGTCGACAGCCCGGTATGGCTACACCTTC. Its translation: CASRSTARYGYTF.

This clonotype has a handful of counts. The V call is TRBV7-9, the J call TRBJ2-7, with TRBD1 matching over 11 bases. The CDR3 is 16 residues long. Unmatched junction bases numbered 8, after V lost 5 bases and J lost 2 bases. Germline CDR1 is SEHNR and CDR2 is FQNEAQ (reference sequence). CDR3 protein: CASSKGQGDWAYEQYF. The CDR3 DNA sequence: TGTGCCAGCAGCAAGGGACAGGGGGATTGGGCCTACGAGCAGTACTTC.

The chain links TRBV20-1 to TRBJ2-2; TRBD1 matches at 10 bases. The J segment lost 1 base and the V segment lost 2 bases, leaving 16 bases of the junction unmatched. The CDR3 is 20 amino acids. Per germline, CDR1 DFQATT and CDR2 SNEGSKA (reference sequence). CDR3 loop: CSARPTFLRDRGLNTGELFF. CDR3 nucleotide sequence: TGCAGTGCTAGACCAACCTTCCTGCGGGACAGGGGTTTGAACACCGGGGAGCTGTTTTTT.

The CDR3 is CASSPSRGGGARNEQFF. In nucleotides, the CDR3 is TGTGCCAGCTCACCCAGCAGAGGCGGGGGGGCCCGCAATGAGCAGTTCTTC. The chain couples TRBV18 to TRBJ2-1; the match to TRBD2 covers 9 bases. Germline lookup yields CDR1 KGHSH and CDR2 LQKENI. The CDR3 runs to 17 residues. V was clipped by 3 bases and J by 6 bases; unmatched bases: 12.

This clonotype has ten or more counts. The rearrangement joins TRBV6-5 to TRBJ2-7; 10 bases line up with TRBD1. The ends lost 2 bases at V and 1 base at J; junction bases unmatched: 2. Per germline, CDR1 MNHEY and CDR2 SVGAGI. The CDR3 sequence is 15 residues long. The CDR3 region has the DNA TGTGCCAGCAGTTACGGACAGGGGGAATCCTACGAGCAGTACTTC. Amino acid sequence: CASSYGQGESYEQYF.

The table lists this clonotype with a few counts. V usage is TRBV20-1 and J usage is TRBJ2-3, with TRBD2 matching over 16 bases. The V gene end was trimmed by 6 bases and the J gene end by 0 bases; junction bases not matched to a gene: 15. The CDR3 has 20 amino acids. Germline loops: CDR1 DFQATT, CDR2 SNEGSKA (reference sequence). CDR3 nucleotides: TGCAGTGCCAGATCTCCGGGACTAGCGGGGGGGCCTCCAAGCACAGATACGCAGTATTTT. It is translated as CSARSPGLAGGPPSTDTQYF.

This clonotype showed up just a few times. V is TRBV2 and J is TRBJ2-3; D possibly corresponds to TRBD1 (6 bases). Germline CDR1 is SNHLY and CDR2 is FYNNEI. The CDR3 is 15 amino acids. Between the trimmed V and J ends, which lost 4 bases and 3 bases, there was a span of 14 bases. This CDR3 reads CASSGTVTTTDTQYF. DNA of the CDR3: TGTGCCAGCAGTGGGACAGTGACGACGACAGATACGCAGTATTTT.

This clonotype has just a few counts. The rearrangement links TRBV20-1 to TRBJ2-6; D unclear. The V gene's germline CDR1 is DFQATT and CDR2 SNEGSKA (reference sequence). V gave up 0 bases and J gave up 0 bases, with 15 bases separating them. This CDR3 is 18 amino acids long. CDR3 region: CSARDPTTGSSGANVLTF. The CDR3 nucleotides are TGCAGTGCTAGAGATCCGACGACTGGTAGCTCTGGGGCCAACGTCCTGACTTTC.

A few counts support this clonotype. The chain is built from TRBV29-1 and TRBJ2-3; tentative D call: TRBD1 (6 bases). Trimming cost V 3 bases and J 1 base, with 14 bases left between them. Per the germline V gene, CDR1 is SQVTM and CDR2 is ANQGSEA. The CDR3 contains 15 residues. CDR3 sequence: CSVDGRGRGTDTQYF. Written as DNA, the CDR3 is TGCAGCGTTGACGGCAGGGGCCGGGGCACAGATACGCAGTATTTT.

V and J are TRBV6-5 and TRBJ2-7; the D is unclear. The CDR3 sequence is 14 residues long. V was trimmed by 3 bases and J by 5 bases, leaving 14 bases between them. In germline, CDR1 is MNHEY, CDR2 SVGAGI. CDR3 residues: CASSYSGPPHEQYV. CDR3 DNA: TGTGCCAGCAGTTATTCCGGGCCGCCCCACGAGCAGTACGTC.

This clonotype showed up many times. The rearrangement joins TRBV15 to TRBJ2-1; TRBD1 agrees at 11 bases. The V gene end was trimmed by 3 bases and the J gene end by 0 bases; junction bases not matched to a gene: 1. This CDR3 has 16 amino acids. The V gene's germline CDR1 is LNHNV and CDR2 YYDKDF (reference sequence). CDR3 sequence: CATSRGQGDSYNEQFF. The CDR3 DNA sequence: TGTGCCACCAGCAGGGGACAGGGGGACTCCTACAATGAGCAGTTCTTC.

This clonotype was counted ten times or more. This sequence joins TRBV12-5 and TRBJ2-1; unclear D gene. Germline V lookup: CDR1 LGHNT, CDR2 FRNRAP. V lost 3 bases and J lost 0, with 15 bases in between. The CDR3 consists of 17 residues. The DNA of the CDR3 is TGTGCTAGTGGTTTAGTGCTAGGAGCTAACTCCTACAATGAGCAGTTCTTC. Residues: CASGLVLGANSYNEQFF.